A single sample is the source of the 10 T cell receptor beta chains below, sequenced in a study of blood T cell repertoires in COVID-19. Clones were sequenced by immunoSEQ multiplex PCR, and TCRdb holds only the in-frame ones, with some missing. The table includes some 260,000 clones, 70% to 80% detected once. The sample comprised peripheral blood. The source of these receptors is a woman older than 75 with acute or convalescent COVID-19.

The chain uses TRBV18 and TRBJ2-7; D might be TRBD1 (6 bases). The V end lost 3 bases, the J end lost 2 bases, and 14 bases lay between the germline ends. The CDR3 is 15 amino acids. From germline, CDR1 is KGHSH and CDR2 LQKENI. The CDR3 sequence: CASSPMLGTPYEQYF. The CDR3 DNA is TGTGCCAGCTCACCTATGCTAGGGACACCCTACGAGCAGTACTTC.

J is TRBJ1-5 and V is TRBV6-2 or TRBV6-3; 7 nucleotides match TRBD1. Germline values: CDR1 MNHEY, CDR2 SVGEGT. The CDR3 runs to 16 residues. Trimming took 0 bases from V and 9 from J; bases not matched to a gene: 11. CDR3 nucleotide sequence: TGTGCCAGCAGTTACTCGAGTCCGGGACAGTCCTCGCCCCAGCATTTT. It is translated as CASSYSSPGQSSPQHF.

The CDR3 is CASSLGFAGVYEQYF. In DNA form, the CDR3 reads TGTGCCAGCAGCTTAGGATTTGCCGGAGTCTACGAGCAGTACTTC. The genes are TRBV11-2 and TRBJ2-7, with unresolved D. The CDR3 runs 15 residues. Trimming removed 1 base at V and 3 bases at J, with 13 bases between. The germline V gene encodes CDR1 SGHAT and CDR2 FQNNGV.

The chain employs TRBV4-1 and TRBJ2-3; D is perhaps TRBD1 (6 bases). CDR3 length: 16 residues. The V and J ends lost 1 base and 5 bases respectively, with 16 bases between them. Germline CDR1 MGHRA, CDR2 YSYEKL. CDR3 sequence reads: CASSQVGTPAGDTQYF. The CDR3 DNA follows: TGCGCCAGCAGCCAAGTCGGGACACCGGCCGGAGATACGCAGTATTTT.

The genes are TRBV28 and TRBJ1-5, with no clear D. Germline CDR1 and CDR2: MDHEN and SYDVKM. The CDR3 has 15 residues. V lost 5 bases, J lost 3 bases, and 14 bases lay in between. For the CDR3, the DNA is TGTGCCAGCAGTGCTCCGGTGGGCCACAATCAGCCCCAGCATTTT. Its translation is CASSAPVGHNQPQHF.

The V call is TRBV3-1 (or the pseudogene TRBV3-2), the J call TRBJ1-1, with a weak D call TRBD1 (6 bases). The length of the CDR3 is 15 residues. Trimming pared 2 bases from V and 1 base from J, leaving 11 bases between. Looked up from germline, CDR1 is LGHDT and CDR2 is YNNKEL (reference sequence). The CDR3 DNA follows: TGTGCCAGCAGCCAATCCTGGACAGAGAACACTGAAGCTTTCTTT. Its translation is CASSQSWTENTEAFF.

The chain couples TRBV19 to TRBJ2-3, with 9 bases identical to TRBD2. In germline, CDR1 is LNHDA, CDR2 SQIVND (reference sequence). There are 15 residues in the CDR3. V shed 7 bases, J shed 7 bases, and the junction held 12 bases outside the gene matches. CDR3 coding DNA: TGTGCCAGTACACCCGCTAGCGGGATTTCAAATACGCAGTATTTT. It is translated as CASTPASGISNTQYF.

CDR3 region: CASSIGGSTNTEAFF. CDR3 sequence (DNA): TGTGCCAGCAGTATCGGGGGTAGCACGAACACTGAAGCTTTCTTT. The chain couples TRBV6-5 to TRBJ1-1, with D perhaps TRBD1 (5 bases). The CDR3 has 15 amino acids. Trimming stripped 5 bases from V and 1 base from J, with 14 bases between. The V gene's germline CDR1 is MNHEY and CDR2 SVGAGI.

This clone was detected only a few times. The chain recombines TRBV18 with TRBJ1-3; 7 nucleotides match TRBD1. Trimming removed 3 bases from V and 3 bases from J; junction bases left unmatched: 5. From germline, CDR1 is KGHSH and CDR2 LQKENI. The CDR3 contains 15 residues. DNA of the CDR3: TGTGCCAGCTCACCGCAACAGGGGTATGGAAACACCATATATTTT. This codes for CASSPQQGYGNTIYF.

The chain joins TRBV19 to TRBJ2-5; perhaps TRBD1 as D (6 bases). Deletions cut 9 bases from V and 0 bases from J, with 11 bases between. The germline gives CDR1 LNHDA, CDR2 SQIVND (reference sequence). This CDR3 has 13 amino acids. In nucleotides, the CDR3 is TGTGCCAGCAGGGGTACCAACCAAGAGACCCAGTACTTC. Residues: CASRGTNQETQYF.